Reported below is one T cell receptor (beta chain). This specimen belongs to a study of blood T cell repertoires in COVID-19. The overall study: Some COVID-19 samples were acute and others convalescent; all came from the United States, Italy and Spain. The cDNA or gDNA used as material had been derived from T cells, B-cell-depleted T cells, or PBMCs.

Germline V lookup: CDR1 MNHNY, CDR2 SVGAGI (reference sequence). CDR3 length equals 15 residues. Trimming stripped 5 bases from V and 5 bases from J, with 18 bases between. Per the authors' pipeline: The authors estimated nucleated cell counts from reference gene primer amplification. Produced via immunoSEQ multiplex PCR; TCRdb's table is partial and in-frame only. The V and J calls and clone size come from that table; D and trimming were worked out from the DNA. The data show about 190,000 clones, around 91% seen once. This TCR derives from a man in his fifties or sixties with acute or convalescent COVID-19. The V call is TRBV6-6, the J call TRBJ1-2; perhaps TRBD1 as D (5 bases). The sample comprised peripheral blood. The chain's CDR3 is CASSVATTDLYGYTF. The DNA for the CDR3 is TGTGCCAGCAGTGTGGCGACGACAGACCTTTATGGCTACACCTTC.